These 23 T cell receptor beta chains were sequenced from one sample in a study of cytomegalovirus exposure and HLA in healthy donors (dated by TCRdb to between 2016 and 2019). The library was prepared using the immunoSEQ multiplex PCR assay. This is the immuneACCESS table as TCRdb keeps it, with only in-frame sequences that have V and J called. A part of the clones is gone; compared with another copy, unresolved V genes explain less than half, and the rest is unexplained. The sample includes approximately 160,000 clones, with less than 90% observed a single time. The ten top clones hold roughly 6% of the sample. Sequencing was performed on PBMCs. Receptors originate from a woman younger than 45 in good health and CMV-seronegative.

This chain uses TRBV7-2 with TRBJ2-7; 7 bases are shared with TRBD1. V trimming: 5 bases; J trimming: 3 bases; junction bases outside the gene matches: 7. The CDR3 is made up of 14 amino acids. The germline V gene has CDR1 SGHTA and CDR2 FQGNSA. As DNA, the CDR3 is TGTGCCAGCAGCCCCACAGGGGCGAACTACGAGCAGTACTTC. The encoded protein is CASSPTGANYEQYF.

The J gene is TRBJ2-7, the V gene TRBV5-1, with 10 positions matching TRBD1. J gave up 3 bases and V 5 bases, and 5 bases lay outside the gene matches. Germline lookup yields CDR1 SGHRS and CDR2 YFSETQ. The CDR3 is 14 residues long. The CDR3 loop is CASRPGTGDYEQYF. As DNA, the CDR3 is TGCGCCAGCAGACCCGGGACAGGGGACTACGAGCAGTACTTC.

This chain joins TRBV6-5 and TRBJ2-5; D is unresolved. CDR3 size: 16 residues. V gave up 1 base and J gave up 0 bases, with 12 bases separating them. The germline V gene encodes CDR1 MNHEY and CDR2 SVGAGI. The CDR3 DNA sequence: TGTGCCAGCAGTTACTTGCCTGCCCGGGACCAAGAGACCCAGTACTTC. Its protein product is CASSYLPARDQETQYF.

The chain is built from TRBV28 and TRBJ2-1; D not certain. The CDR3 is 14 residues long. V gave up 4 bases and J gave up 7 bases, with 14 bases separating them. Germline CDR1 is MDHEN and CDR2 is SYDVKM. Written as DNA, the CDR3 is TGTGCCAGCAGTTGGCCAAAACCCTGGAATGAGCAGTTCTTC. It specifies CASSWPKPWNEQFF.

This chain links TRBV27 with TRBJ2-4; D perhaps matches TRBD1 (5 bases). CDR1 and CDR2 from the germline V gene are MNHEY and SMNVEV (reference sequence). The CDR3 has 13 amino acids. The germline V and J ends were trimmed by 6 bases and 0 bases, with 6 bases remaining between them. The CDR3: CASRTVAKNIQYF. The CDR3 nucleotides read TGTGCCAGCAGGACAGTAGCCAAAAACATTCAGTACTTC.

CDR3 loop: CAWRVRGVCEAFF. Written as DNA, the CDR3 is TGTGCCTGGAGGGTAAGGGGGGTTTGTGAAGCTTTCTTT. This chain joins TRBV30 and TRBJ1-1, with D possibly matching TRBD1 (6 bases). The ends were cut back, 3 bases at V and 7 bases at J, with 15 bases in the middle. The CDR3 sequence is 13 residues long. Germline V lookup: CDR1 GTSNPN, CDR2 SVGIG (reference sequence).

The chain is built from TRBV15 and TRBJ2-1; TRBD2 matches 10 bases. V lost 0 bases to trimming and J lost 7 bases; unmatched junction nucleotides: 12. The germline V gene has CDR1 LNHNV and CDR2 YYDKDF (reference sequence). This CDR3 contains 18 residues. DNA of the CDR3: TGTGCCACCAGCAGAGACCTATCCGGGACTAGCGTTAGAAATGAGCAGTTCTTC. This encodes CATSRDLSGTSVRNEQFF.

The chain carries TRBV19 and TRBJ1-5, with D possibly being TRBD1 (6 bases). V shed 5 bases and J shed 4 bases, with 15 bases lying between them. The CDR3 has 15 residues. Germline V lookup: CDR1 LNHDA, CDR2 SQIVND (reference sequence). The CDR3 region is CASSPQAGVNQPQHF. CDR3 sequence (DNA): TGTGCCAGTAGTCCTCAAGCAGGGGTTAATCAGCCCCAGCATTTT.

The chain is built from TRBV18 and TRBJ2-3, with 12 bases that match TRBD1. The CDR3 spans 15 residues. J lost 4 bases, V lost 6 bases, and 5 bases had no gene match. Germline V gene lookup returns CDR1 KGHSH and CDR2 LQKENI. The CDR3: CASSGTGGTSDTQYF. CDR3 DNA: TGTGCCAGCTCCGGGACAGGGGGCACCTCAGATACGCAGTATTTT.

This chain connects TRBV9 to TRBJ2-5; weak D call: TRBD2 (6 bases). Trimming shortened V by 4 bases and J by 2 bases, and 18 bases separated the two germline ends. Germline CDR1 and CDR2: SGDLS and YYNGEE. The CDR3 consists of 16 residues. For the CDR3, the DNA is TGTGCCAGCAGCCCCCGCGGGGAGCAGAAACAAGAGACCCAGTACTTC. Encoded protein: CASSPRGEQKQETQYF. Based on the CDR3 plus reference TRBV9 and TRBJ2-5, the full variable domain is DSGVTQTPKHLITATGQRVTLRCSPRSGDLSVYWYQQSLDQGLQFLIQYYNGEERAKGNILERFSAQQFPDLHSELNLSSLELGDSALYFCASSPRGEQKQETQYFGPGTRLLVL.

This clone has only one observation. This rearrangement joins TRBV5-1 to TRBJ2-7; D is unclear. The CDR3 covers 13 residues. Trimming stripped 4 bases from V and 3 bases from J, with 11 bases between. In germline, CDR1 is SGHRS, CDR2 YFSETQ. CDR3: CASSLRTNYEQYF. The CDR3 DNA is TGCGCCAGCAGCCTCCGTACCAACTACGAGCAGTACTTC.

V is TRBV9 and J is TRBJ2-3; 10 nucleotides match TRBD2. CDR3 length: 15 residues. J lost 2 bases, V lost 3 bases, and 3 bases had no gene match. Germline V gene lookup returns CDR1 SGDLS and CDR2 YYNGEE. CDR3 sequence reads: CASSELAGITDTQYF. DNA of the CDR3: TGTGCCAGCAGCGAACTAGCGGGGATCACAGATACGCAGTATTTT.

This clone was recorded a few times. The chain recombines TRBV2 with TRBJ2-7; unclear D gene. Trimming stripped 1 base from V and 2 bases from J, with 12 bases between. The germline CDR1 and CDR2 sequences are SNHLY and FYNNEI. The CDR3 is made up of 15 amino acids. The CDR3 coding sequence is TGTGCCAGCAGTGAAGGGCAGGTAGTAACCTACGAGCAGTACTTC. Translating gives CASSEGQVVTYEQYF.

V gene TRBV27 combines with J gene TRBJ2-7; no reliable D call. This CDR3 contains 14 residues. Trimming shortened V by 6 bases and J by 1 base, and 13 bases separated the two germline ends. The germline V gene encodes CDR1 MNHEY and CDR2 SMNVEV (reference sequence). CDR3 bases: TGTGCCAGCAGCTTAACCTATTCATCCTACGAGCAGTACTTC. Protein sequence: CASSLTYSSYEQYF.

J is TRBJ2-1 and V is TRBV4-1; 15 bases fit TRBD2. Germline V gene data show CDR1 as MGHRA and CDR2 as YSYEKL. Trimming at V came to 2 bases and at J to 9 bases, leaving 8 bases not matched to a gene. The CDR3 spans 17 residues. CDR3 sequence (DNA): TGCGCCAGCAGCCAACTCGATATGGGACTAGCGGGAGGTGAGCAGTTCTTC. Residues: CASSQLDMGLAGGEQFF.

The chain carries TRBV7-3 and TRBJ2-7, with 7 bases fitting TRBD2. The CDR3 consists of 14 residues. V was clipped by 3 bases and J by 0 bases; unmatched bases: 2. The V gene's germline CDR1 is SGHTA and CDR2 FQGTGA. CDR3 sequence reads: CASSFGGSSYEQYF. The CDR3 coding sequence is TGTGCCAGCAGCTTCGGGGGGAGCTCCTACGAGCAGTACTTC.

The chain has TRBV4-1 and TRBJ2-7; TRBD2 matches at 7 bases. CDR1 and CDR2 from the germline V gene are MGHRA and YSYEKL. The CDR3 is made up of 16 amino acids. V lost 4 bases to trimming and J lost 1 base; unmatched junction nucleotides: 10. The CDR3 loop is CASSPRASGDSYEQYF. The CDR3 coding sequence is TGCGCCAGCAGCCCGCGAGCTAGCGGAGATTCCTACGAGCAGTACTTC.

V is TRBV27 and J is TRBJ2-1, with a tentative D call TRBD2 (6 bases). From germline, CDR1 is MNHEY and CDR2 SMNVEV (reference sequence). Trimming pared 6 bases from V and 2 bases from J, leaving 17 bases between. CDR3 size: 16 residues. In DNA, the CDR3 is TGTGCCAGCAGACGGATGGGACTTCCCACCTACAATGAGCAGTTCTTC. Its translation: CASRRMGLPTYNEQFF.

V gene TRBV5-1 combines with J gene TRBJ2-3; 12 bases are a match to TRBD2. Germline loops: CDR1 SGHRS, CDR2 YFSETQ. V was clipped by 4 bases and J by 4 bases; unmatched bases: 10. The CDR3 length is 17 residues. CDR3 loop: CASSRILAGGYPDTQYF. The DNA of the CDR3 is TGCGCCAGCAGCCGGATACTAGCGGGAGGTTATCCAGATACGCAGTATTTT.

The CDR3 nucleotides read TGTGCCAGCAGCCTCCCTCTAGCGGGAGTAAGTAGTGAGCAGTTCTTC. It encodes CASSLPLAGVSSEQFF. This chain links TRBV7-9 with TRBJ2-1, with TRBD2 matching over 10 bases. V lost 5 bases to trimming and J lost 9 bases; unmatched junction nucleotides: 13. Germline V lookup: CDR1 SEHNR, CDR2 FQNEAQ (reference sequence). CDR3 length: 16 amino acids.

The chain couples TRBV29-1 to TRBJ2-7, with D perhaps matching TRBD1 (6 bases). The CDR3 totals 16 residues. Germline CDR1 reads SQVTM; CDR2 reads ANQGSEA. V was pared by 4 bases and J by 2 bases, with 21 bases between. The CDR3 coding sequence is TGCAGCGTTGTAGGAAGTAGGGACACCGACACCTACGAGCAGTACTTC. It translates to CSVVGSRDTDTYEQYF.

The CDR3 sequence is CSVGAPGGKSTDTQYF. CDR3 sequence (DNA): TGCAGCGTTGGGGCCCCAGGGGGGAAGAGCACAGATACGCAGTATTTT. The J gene is TRBJ2-3, the V gene TRBV29-1; TRBD1 might be the D (7 bases). Trimming stripped 4 bases from V and 0 bases from J, with 17 bases between. The length of the CDR3 is 16 residues. Germline CDR1 is SQVTM and CDR2 is ANQGSEA.

The chain links TRBV4-3 to TRBJ2-1; D unclear. V shed 0 bases and J shed 4 bases, with 4 bases lying between them. CDR3 size: 13 residues. Germline V gene lookup returns CDR1 LGHNA and CDR2 YSLEER. CDR3 sequence: CASSQDKYNEQFF. Written as DNA, the CDR3 is TGCGCCAGCAGCCAAGACAAGTACAATGAGCAGTTCTTC.